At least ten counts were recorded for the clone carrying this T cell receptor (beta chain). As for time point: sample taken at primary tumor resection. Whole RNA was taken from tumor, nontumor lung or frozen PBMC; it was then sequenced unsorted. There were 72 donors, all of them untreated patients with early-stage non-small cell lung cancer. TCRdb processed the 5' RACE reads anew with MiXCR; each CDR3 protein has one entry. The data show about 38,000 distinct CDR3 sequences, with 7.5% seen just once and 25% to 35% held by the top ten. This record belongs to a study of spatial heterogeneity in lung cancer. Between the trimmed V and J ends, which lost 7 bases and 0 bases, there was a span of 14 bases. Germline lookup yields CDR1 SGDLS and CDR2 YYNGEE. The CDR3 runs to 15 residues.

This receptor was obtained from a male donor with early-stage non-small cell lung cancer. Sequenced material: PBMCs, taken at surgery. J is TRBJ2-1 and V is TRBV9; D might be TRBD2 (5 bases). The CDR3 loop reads CASSSTGSSYNEQFF. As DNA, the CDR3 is TGTGCCAGCTCATCTACGGGGAGCTCCTACAATGAGCAGTTCTTC. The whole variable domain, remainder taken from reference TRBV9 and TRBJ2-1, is DSGVTQTPKHLITATGQRVTLRCSPRSGDLSVYWYQQSLDQGLQFLIQYYNGEERAKGNILERFSAQQFPDLHSELNLSSLELGDSALYFCASSSTGSSYNEQFFGPGTRLTVL.